These 18 T cell receptor beta chains share one sample of origin, sequenced in a study of T cell changes during pregnancy in multiple sclerosis. Here immunoSEQ multiplex PCR was the method, and the copy in TCRdb shows in-frame clones only, minus some. The table records some 85,000 clones, about 95% of them present only once. Sample: peripheral blood, taken in the second trimester of pregnancy. These receptors were taken from a female donor with multiple sclerosis, enrolled in a pregnancy study.

J is TRBJ2-5 and V is TRBV4-1; tentative D call: TRBD1 (5 bases). Looked up from germline, CDR1 is MGHRA and CDR2 is YSYEKL. This CDR3 has 14 amino acids. Trimming took off 0 bases at V and 2 bases at J, with 7 bases between the two ends. Written as DNA, the CDR3 is TGCGCCAGCAGCCAAGAAAACAGGCAAGAGACCCAGTACTTC. Translating gives CASSQENRQETQYF.

This chain uses TRBV7-9 with TRBJ1-2; 7 positions match TRBD1. V lost 6 bases, J lost 3 bases, and 7 bases stayed unmatched. The CDR3 runs to 14 residues. CDR1 is SEHNR and CDR2 is FQNEAQ in the germline V gene (reference sequence). CDR3 DNA sequence: TGTGCCAGCAGTCAAGGGGGCGGCCACTATGGCTACACCTTC. It translates to CASSQGGGHYGYTF. Variable domain in full (rest from reference TRBV7-9 and TRBJ1-2): DTGVSQNPRHKITKRGQNVTFRCDPISEHNRLYWYRQTLGQGPEFLTYFQNEAQLEKSRLLSDRFSAERPKGSFSTLEIQRTEQGDSAMYLCASSQGGGHYGYTFGSGTRLTVV.

The chain couples TRBV2 to TRBJ2-7; 12 nucleotides align to TRBD2. The CDR3 length is 17 residues. J lost 4 bases, V lost 7 bases, and 14 bases had no gene match. The germline V gene encodes CDR1 SNHLY and CDR2 FYNNEI. The CDR3 nucleotides are TGTGCCAGCATTCTTTCCACCGGGACTAGCGGGTTGTACGAGCAGTACTTC. Amino acids: CASILSTGTSGLYEQYF.

This chain joins TRBV27 and TRBJ1-2; D ambiguous. The CDR3 spans 14 residues. Germline V CDR1 and CDR2: MNHEY, SMNVEV (reference sequence). Trimming stripped 4 bases from V and 2 bases from J, with 11 bases between. In nucleotides, the CDR3 is TGTGCCAGCAGTTCGAGCATTTCAAACTATGGCTACACCTTC. Its translation is CASSSSISNYGYTF.

The V and J genes are TRBV13 and TRBJ1-3, with D perhaps matching TRBD1 (6 bases). Germline lookup yields CDR1 PRHDT and CDR2 FYEKMQ (reference sequence). V was clipped by 2 bases and J by 0 bases, with 8 bases between them. The CDR3 loop spans 15 amino acids. The CDR3 DNA sequence: TGTGCCAGCAGCTTACAGGGGCACTCTGGAAACACCATATATTTT. This codes for CASSLQGHSGNTIYF.

This clone was found once. This chain connects TRBV7-8 to TRBJ1-5; 8 positions agree with TRBD1. CDR1 is SGHVS and CDR2 is FQNEAQ in the germline V gene. Germline trimming cut 6 bases from V and 7 bases from J; bases unmatched to any gene: 11. This CDR3 is built from 15 residues. CDR3 sequence: CASSSAGGAEQPQHF. The CDR3, as DNA: TGTGCCAGCAGTTCAGCAGGGGGCGCGGAGCAGCCCCAGCATTTT.

This clone appeared once. V and J are TRBV4-2 and TRBJ2-5; D is possibly TRBD2 (7 bases). Trimming removed 3 bases at V and 5 bases at J, with 16 bases between. CDR3 length equals 15 residues. Germline assignment: CDR1 LGHNA and CDR2 YNFKEQ. CDR3 nucleotides: TGTGCCAGCAGCCAGACGGGGGCTAGCGGCGAGACCCAGTACTTC. It codes for CASSQTGASGETQYF.

The CDR3 nucleotides read TGCAGTGCGGGGACAGGGGGCTACACCTTC. It yields the protein CSAGTGGYTF. The chain carries TRBV20-1 and TRBJ1-2, with 9 bases aligning to TRBD1. The ends lost 6 bases at V and 8 bases at J; junction bases unmatched: 1. This CDR3 contains 10 residues. Germline V gene sequence: CDR1 DFQATT, CDR2 SNEGSKA (reference sequence).

V usage is TRBV7-9 and J usage is TRBJ2-7, with 9 bases that match TRBD2. Looked up from germline, CDR1 is SEHNR and CDR2 is FQNEAQ (reference sequence). The CDR3 contains 17 residues. Trimming took 5 bases from V and 2 from J; bases not matched to a gene: 13. Written as DNA, the CDR3 is TGTGCCAGCAGCCCCGCGGTCTCTAGCGGGAAGACCTACGAGCAGTACTTC. This sequence encodes CASSPAVSSGKTYEQYF.

DNA of the CDR3: TGTGCCAGCAGGGTACAGGGGAGAACCGGGGAGCTGTTTTTT. Its translation is CASRVQGRTGELFF. V and J are TRBV6-5 and TRBJ2-2; 7 positions agree with TRBD1. The length of the CDR3 is 14 residues. Germline CDR1 reads MNHEY; CDR2 reads SVGAGI. J was trimmed by 5 bases and V by 6 bases; bases with no gene match: 6.

V is TRBV9 and J is TRBJ2-1; 9 bases fit TRBD2. There are 16 residues in the CDR3. The V segment lost 4 bases and the J segment 3 bases; nucleotides outside the gene matches: 8. The V gene's germline CDR1 is SGDLS and CDR2 YYNGEE. The CDR3 reads CASSTYSGRVYNEQFF. Written as DNA, the CDR3 is TGTGCCAGCAGCACCTATAGCGGGAGAGTCTACAATGAGCAGTTCTTC.

The chain links TRBV27 to TRBJ2-7, with TRBD2 matching over 13 bases. Trimming removed 6 bases from V and 1 base from J; junction bases left unmatched: 3. CDR1 is MNHEY, CDR2 SMNVEV, per germline (reference sequence). There are 15 residues in the CDR3. CDR3 in amino acids: CASRGLAGVSYEQYF. CDR3 DNA: TGTGCCAGCAGAGGACTAGCGGGAGTTTCCTACGAGCAGTACTTC.

The chain recombines TRBV7-3 with TRBJ2-3, with D possibly matching TRBD2 (5 bases). The CDR3 extends over 14 amino acids. Germline V gene sequence: CDR1 SGHTA, CDR2 FQGTGA. V lost 2 bases, J lost 4 bases, and 10 bases lay in between. The CDR3 DNA is TGTGCCAGCAGCTTATTGGCGGGTTCAGATACGCAGTATTTT. Protein sequence: CASSLLAGSDTQYF.

The chain carries TRBV27 and TRBJ2-4; 12 positions agree with TRBD1. Germline-derived CDR1 and CDR2 are MNHEY and SMNVEV (reference sequence). After removal of 4 bases from V and 7 bases from J, the junction contained 5 bases not matched to a gene. CDR3 size: 15 residues. Here the CDR3 DNA reads TGTGCCAGCAGTTCCTCGGGACAGGGGGCGAACATTCAGTACTTC. The encoded protein is CASSSSGQGANIQYF.

The table lists this clone with a count of one. The chain has TRBV21-1 and TRBJ1-5; the table names TRBD1, a call not compared with the DNA. TRBV21-1 is described as a pseudogene. The length of the CDR3 is 14 residues. CDR3 amino acids: CASSKQFSNQPQHF. The CDR3 region has the DNA TGTGCCAGCAGCAAACAGTTTAGCAATCAGCCCCAGCATTTT.

The chain is built from TRBV28 and TRBJ2-7; TRBD2 matches 7 bases. V shed 2 bases, J shed 3 bases, and the junction held 7 bases outside the gene matches. Germline values: CDR1 MDHEN, CDR2 SYDVKM. The CDR3 totals 15 residues. CDR3 loop: CASSLRLAENYEQYF. CDR3 sequence (DNA): TGTGCCAGCAGTTTAAGGCTAGCGGAAAACTACGAGCAGTACTTC.

CDR3 in amino acids: CASSEEVGLAGYNEQFF. As DNA, the CDR3 is TGTGCCAGCAGTGAAGAGGTCGGGCTAGCGGGGTACAATGAGCAGTTCTTC. V is TRBV2 and J is TRBJ2-1, with 9 nucleotides matching TRBD2. With V trimmed by 1 base and J by 4 bases, 8 bases remained unmatched. The length of the CDR3 is 17 residues. Germline values: CDR1 SNHLY, CDR2 FYNNEI.

The V gene is TRBV7-2, the J gene TRBJ2-1; the D gene is possibly TRBD2 (6 bases). Germline loops: CDR1 SGHTA, CDR2 FQGNSA. This CDR3 is 15 amino acids long. V was cut by 5 bases and J by 0 bases, with 11 bases left in between. The CDR3 protein is CASSPGLNSYNEQFF. For the CDR3, the DNA is TGTGCCAGCAGCCCGGGACTTAACTCCTACAATGAGCAGTTCTTC.